A selection of T cell receptor beta chains follows, all from one sample in a study of T cell changes during pregnancy in multiple sclerosis. The repertoire was sequenced with immunoSEQ multiplex PCR; TCRdb's copy has only in-frame clones and lacks some. Of tens of thousands of clones listed, about 94% are singletons. This specimen was peripheral blood, taken in the third trimester of pregnancy. The receptors were gathered from a female donor with multiple sclerosis, enrolled in a pregnancy study. The CDR3 runs from the conserved cysteine through the conserved F or W. A D gene is named only where the DNA matches it firmly. Not all rows give a size; the values are once, few, many and, for expanded clones, a class.

>TRBJ2-7|.|.|TRBV30
CAWSRQFYEQYF
TGTGCCTGGAGCCGACAGTTCTACGAGCAGTACTTC
>TRBJ1-2|.|once|TRBV7-9
CASSLAAGSGYTF
TGTGCCAGCAGCTTAGCGGCAGGGTCGGGCTACACCTTC
>TRBJ1-3|.|.|TRBV10-3
CATQMSSGNTIYF
TGTGCCACCCAAATGAGCTCTGGAAACACCATATATTTT
>TRBJ1-1|TRBD1|.|TRBV9
CASSAPQGRQDTEAFF
TGTGCCAGCAGCGCCCCACAGGGGAGGCAGGACACTGAAGCTTTCTTT
>TRBJ2-2|TRBD2|.|TRBV6-4
CASSDSAGAGELFF
TGTGCCAGCAGTGACTCAGCGGGGGCCGGGGAGCTGTTTTTT
>TRBJ2-5|TRBD2|.|TRBV4-2
CASSQDRGGQETQYF
TGTGCCAGCAGCCAAGATCGGGGGGGCCAAGAGACCCAGTACTTC
>TRBJ2-3|.|once|TRBV12-5
CASGSTGFQSLDTQYF
TGTGCTAGTGGTTCCACAGGGTTTCAGTCGTTGGATACGCAGTATTTT
>TRBJ1-2|TRBD1|.|TRBV14
CASSPGQGSGYTF
TGTGCCAGCAGCCCTGGACAGGGGAGCGGCTACACCTTC
>TRBJ1-2|.|.|TRBV7-2
CASSLDQGLRGGYTF
TGTGCCAGCAGCCTCGACCAGGGGTTACGGGGAGGCTACACCTTC
>TRBJ1-2|.|.|TRBV10-2
CASSDTLAGYGYTF
TGCGCCAGCAGTGACACCCTAGCAGGTTATGGCTACACCTTC
>TRBJ2-7|.|.|TRBV23-1
CAVDPGGLISYEQYF
TGCGCCGTGGACCCTGGGGGCCTCATCTCCTACGAGCAGTACTTC
>TRBJ2-7|TRBD1|.|TRBV10-3
CAISERTGGEQYF
TGTGCCATCAGCGAAAGGACAGGGGGCGAGCAGTACTTC
>TRBJ2-2|.|.|TRBV9
CASSAAGSAGELFF
TGTGCCAGCAGCGCCGCGGGATCGGCCGGGGAGCTGTTTTTT
>TRBJ2-5|.|.|TRBV7-7
CASSLRDWSQETQYF
TGTGCCAGCAGCTTAAGGGACTGGAGCCAAGAGACCCAGTACTTC
>TRBJ1-6|.|.|TRBV10-3
CATQRTEPPLHF
TGTGCCACCCAACGGACAGAGCCGCCCCTCCACTTT
>TRBJ2-5|TRBD2|.|TRBV2
CASSEGLAGETQYF
TGTGCCAGCAGTGAGGGACTAGCGGGAGAAACCCAGTACTTC